The next 5 T cell receptor beta chains were all read from a single sample in a study of CD8 T cells in ankylosing spondylitis. TCRdb passed the 5' RACE reads through MiXCR, listing each CDR3 protein once. The sample yields under 130,000 distinct CDR3 sequences, 20% to 30% seen once. Sequenced sample: synovial fluid, either unsorted or a sorted T cell fraction (not recorded which). The receptors derive from a male donor with ankylosing spondylitis.

The J gene is TRBJ1-1, the V gene TRBV5-1; TRBD1 might be the D (5 bases). Germline V CDR1 and CDR2: SGHRS, YFSETQ. V was pared by 0 bases and J by 4 bases, with 16 bases between. The CDR3 covers 16 residues. The CDR3 DNA reads as TGCGCCAGCAGCTTGGCCGGGGGACGCCTGGGCACTGAAGCTTTCTTT. Its protein product is CASSLAGGRLGTEAFF.

This clonotype was recorded many times. V gene TRBV11-2 combines with J gene TRBJ2-2, with D perhaps matching TRBD1 (6 bases). Trimming removed 4 bases from V and 4 bases from J, with 16 bases in between. The CDR3 covers 16 residues. The germline V gene encodes CDR1 SGHAT and CDR2 FQNNGV. CDR3 region: CASSSSVGTSTGELFF. CDR3 nucleotides: TGTGCCAGCAGCTCATCAGTCGGGACAAGCACCGGGGAGCTGTTTTTT.

This clonotype was counted between two and nine times. The V and J genes are TRBV7-2 and TRBJ1-2; possibly TRBD1 for D (6 bases). Trimming pared 4 bases from V and 0 bases from J, leaving 9 bases between. The CDR3 has 14 amino acids. The germline V gene encodes CDR1 SGHTA and CDR2 FQGNSA. CDR3 loop: CASSSRTANYGYTF. CDR3 bases: TGTGCCAGCAGCTCCCGGACAGCTAACTATGGCTACACCTTC.

This chain links TRBV3-1 with TRBJ2-1; 11 bases align to TRBD2. The V gene's germline CDR1 is LGHDT and CDR2 YNNKEL (reference sequence). Trimming at V came to 0 bases and at J to 4 bases, leaving 8 bases not matched to a gene. There are 18 residues in the CDR3. The CDR3 sequence is CASSQDRLAGGLYNEQFF. The CDR3 nucleotides are TGTGCCAGCAGCCAAGACCGGCTAGCGGGAGGACTGTACAATGAGCAGTTCTTC.

This clonotype has a handful of counts. This chain links TRBV11-2 with TRBJ1-3, with D unclear. V was trimmed by 1 base and J by 5 bases, leaving 21 bases between them. Germline CDR1 and CDR2: SGHAT and FQNNGV. This CDR3 has 18 amino acids. As DNA, the CDR3 is TGTGCCAGCAGCTTAGTTCCGCCAGGTCCCTTCTGGAGAAACACCATATATTTT. Translated, it gives CASSLVPPGPFWRNTIYF.